The 19 T cell receptor beta chains given below trace back to one sample, sequenced in a study of blood T cells in healthy people across ages. Primed by a sample-barcoded 5' primer and a J-beta primer mix, a second PCR proceeded for about 7 to 11 cycles. TCRdb re-called the 5' RACE reads with MiXCR, one entry per CDR3 protein. The sample includes roughly 800,000 distinct CDR3 sequences, roughly 25% seen only once; the top ten take 3%. This sample was also put to use in a study of T cells of mothers and their children.

Input material: blood. The receptors stem from a boy under 18 in good health.

The chain recombines TRBV4-2 with TRBJ2-1; perhaps TRBD1 as D (6 bases). V was shortened by 4 bases and J by 10 bases, with 14 bases between the two germline ends. This CDR3 region has 13 residues. The germline V gene has CDR1 LGHNA and CDR2 YNFKEQ. CDR3 DNA: TGTGCCAGCAGCCTCGCAGGGGCCTTAGAGCAGTTCTTC. This codes for CASSLAGALEQFF.

The V and J genes are TRBV5-1 and TRBJ1-4; D might be TRBD1 (5 bases). The CDR3 spans 17 residues. Germline loops: CDR1 SGHRS, CDR2 YFSETQ. V shed 2 bases and J shed 0 bases, with 14 bases lying between them. Here the CDR3 DNA reads TGCGCCAGCAGCTTACCCCGGGACGGCACAACTAATGAAAAACTGTTTTTT. Amino acid sequence: CASSLPRDGTTNEKLFF.

The chain combines TRBV29-1 with TRBJ2-2; 8 positions agree with TRBD2. V lost 0 bases to trimming and J lost 3 bases; unmatched junction nucleotides: 9. The CDR3 is made up of 17 amino acids. Germline CDR1 is SQVTM and CDR2 is ANQGSEA. CDR3 in amino acids: CSVEDPSGLGDTGELFF. CDR3 DNA sequence: TGCAGCGTTGAAGATCCGTCGGGACTAGGGGACACCGGGGAGCTGTTTTTT.

Of note for this clonotype: An end of the junction differs from the germline gene, which may be a read error. The V call is TRBV20-1, the J call TRBJ1-4; 7 bases match TRBD1. The CDR3 extends over 15 amino acids. From germline, CDR1 is DFQATT and CDR2 SNEGSKA (reference sequence). The CDR3 is CSARGTGAYNEKLLF. The DNA of the CDR3 is TGCAGTGCTAGAGGTACAGGGGCCTATAATGAAAAACTGCTTTTT.

The chain recombines TRBV5-1 with TRBJ2-3; 9 nucleotides line up with TRBD2. Germline trimming cut 4 bases from V and 2 bases from J; bases unmatched to any gene: 5. This CDR3 is 15 amino acids long. Germline values: CDR1 SGHRS, CDR2 YFSETQ. DNA of the CDR3: TGCGCCAGCAGCGATGGACTAGCGCACACAGATACGCAGTATTTT. Its translation is CASSDGLAHTDTQYF.

This clonotype showed up just a few times. One end of the junction varies from germline; a read error may be responsible. The chain carries TRBV29-1 and TRBJ2-7; tentatively, D is TRBD2 (7 bases). CDR3 length: 12 amino acids. Looked up from germline, CDR1 is SQVTM and CDR2 is ANQGSEA. CDR3 bases: TGCAGCGTCGAAGGGGGGGCCTACGAGCAGTACTTC. Amino acids: CSVEGGAYEQYF.

A few counts support this clonotype. The chain links TRBV6-2 or TRBV6-3 to TRBJ2-7; 9 positions match TRBD1. This CDR3 region has 17 residues. V trimming: 4 bases; J trimming: 4 bases; junction bases outside the gene matches: 14. In germline, CDR1 is MNHEY, CDR2 SVGEGT. The CDR3 DNA follows: TGTGCCAGCAGTTTCAAATCACAGGACAGGGGAGGATACGAGCAGTACTTC. Translating it yields CASSFKSQDRGGYEQYF.

The chain employs TRBV27 and TRBJ2-7, with TRBD1 matching over 8 bases. With V trimmed by 4 bases and J by 2 bases, 4 bases remained unmatched. This CDR3 region has 14 residues. The germline V gene has CDR1 MNHEY and CDR2 SMNVEV (reference sequence). As DNA, the CDR3 is TGTGCCAGCAGTTCGACAGGGGATACCTACGAGCAGTACTTC. It is translated as CASSSTGDTYEQYF.

This clonotype was seen a handful of times. The genes are TRBV3-1 and TRBJ1-5; 8 bases fit TRBD1. The CDR3 is 14 amino acids. The germline V gene encodes CDR1 LGHDT and CDR2 YNNKEL (reference sequence). The trim removed 4 bases at V and 6 bases at J, leaving 5 bases unmatched. Here the CDR3 reads CASSPQTGGQPQHF. DNA of the CDR3: TGTGCCAGCAGCCCCCAAACAGGGGGTCAGCCCCAGCATTTT.

This clonotype was counted a few times. This rearrangement joins TRBV3-1 to TRBJ1-3; D might be TRBD1 (6 bases). Germline V CDR1 and CDR2: LGHDT, YNNKEL (reference sequence). Between the trimmed V and J ends, which lost 2 bases and 2 bases, there was a span of 19 bases. The CDR3 consists of 18 residues. Here the CDR3 DNA reads TGTGCCAGCAGCCAACGGTTAGGGGGAATCCCGACTGGAAACACCATATATTTT. Translated, it gives CASSQRLGGIPTGNTIYF.

The V call is TRBV5-1, the J call TRBJ2-5; 8 bases match TRBD1. Germline values: CDR1 SGHRS, CDR2 YFSETQ. The V segment lost 3 bases and the J segment 4 bases; nucleotides outside the gene matches: 11. This CDR3 region has 16 residues. Written as DNA, the CDR3 is TGCGCCAGCAGCTCTACTCTCAGGGGGCCGGGAGAGACCCAGTACTTC. This codes for CASSSTLRGPGETQYF.

Of note for this clonotype: The junction and the germline gene differ at one end; a read error may be behind it. This chain links TRBV5-1 with TRBJ2-5; 7 bases line up with TRBD1. Germline V lookup: CDR1 SGHRS, CDR2 YFSETQ. The CDR3 runs 15 residues. This CDR3 is CAGSLCGDREETQYF. DNA of the CDR3: TGCGCCGGCAGCTTGTGTGGGGACAGAGAAGAGACCCAGTACTTC.

The chain has TRBV29-1 and TRBJ2-6, with 7 bases aligning to TRBD2. The CDR3 spans 14 residues. V lost 4 bases to trimming and J lost 0 bases; unmatched junction nucleotides: 0. In germline, CDR1 is SQVTM, CDR2 ANQGSEA. Here the CDR3 reads CSVGGGSGANVLTF. DNA for the CDR3: TGCAGCGTTGGGGGGGGCTCTGGGGCCAACGTCCTGACTTTC. The full variable domain, in which reference TRBV29-1 and TRBJ2-6 provide the parts outside the CDR3, is SAVISQKPSRDICQRGTSLTIQCQVDSQVTMMFWYRQQPGQSLTLIATANQGSEATYESGFVIDKFPISRPNLTFSTLTVSNMSPEDSSIYLCSVGGGSGANVLTFGAGSRLTVL.

This clonotype was recorded once. V usage is TRBV4-1 and J usage is TRBJ2-1, with TRBD2 identical over 7 bases. The end of the DNA aligns better with TRBJ2-7, so the J call may be wrong. This CDR3 has 18 residues. Germline loops: CDR1 MGHRA, CDR2 YSYEKL. DNA for the CDR3: TGCGCCAGCAGCCAAGATCATGGAAGCGGGGTATATTTCTACGAGCAGTACTTC. Its protein product is CASSQDHGSGVYFYEQYF.

The J gene is TRBJ2-2, the V gene TRBV6-4; TRBD1 aligns across 8 bases. The CDR3 runs 14 residues. Germline V lookup: CDR1 MRHNA, CDR2 SNTAGT. Unmatched junction bases numbered 4, after V lost 6 bases and J lost 4 bases. The CDR3 loop is CASRRQGFTGELFF. CDR3 coding DNA: TGTGCCAGCAGACGACAGGGGTTCACCGGGGAGCTGTTTTTT.

The chain is built from TRBV6-1 and TRBJ1-4; D is ambiguous. Trimming stripped 8 bases from V and 0 bases from J, with 10 bases between. This CDR3 spans 14 amino acids. CDR1 and CDR2 (germline): MNHNS, SASEGT. The CDR3 DNA reads TGTGCCAGCCTTACACCTGCAACTAATGAAAAACTGTTTTTT. It encodes CASLTPATNEKLFF.

There are a few counts of this clonotype. The chain is built from TRBV5-1 and TRBJ2-2, with D perhaps matching TRBD2 (5 bases). This CDR3 is built from 16 residues. The V end lost 3 bases, the J end lost 5 bases, and 17 bases lay between the germline ends. Germline CDR1 and CDR2: SGHRS and YFSETQ. The CDR3: CASSSTIFGLTGELFF. In nucleotides, the CDR3 is TGCGCCAGCAGCTCCACCATATTCGGACTGACCGGGGAGCTGTTTTTT.

This clonotype was seen more than once but under ten times. The V and J genes are TRBV10-3 and TRBJ1-3; maybe TRBD1 (5 bases). Germline V gene lookup returns CDR1 ENHRY and CDR2 SYGVKD. Between the trimmed V and J ends, which lost 2 bases and 0 bases, there was a span of 14 bases. The CDR3 is made up of 17 amino acids. CDR3 nucleotide sequence: TGTGCCATCAGTGAGCGGGACCTATATGACTCTGGAAACACCATATATTTT. It encodes CAISERDLYDSGNTIYF.

The rearrangement joins TRBV20-1 to TRBJ1-4, with 9 nucleotides matching TRBD1. The J segment lost 8 bases and the V segment lost 5 bases, leaving 6 bases of the junction unmatched. This CDR3 comprises 13 residues. CDR1 and CDR2 from the germline V gene are DFQATT and SNEGSKA (reference sequence). The CDR3 sequence: CSAFRDRAEKLFF. The CDR3 coding sequence is TGCAGTGCTTTCCGGGACAGGGCCGAAAAACTGTTTTTT.